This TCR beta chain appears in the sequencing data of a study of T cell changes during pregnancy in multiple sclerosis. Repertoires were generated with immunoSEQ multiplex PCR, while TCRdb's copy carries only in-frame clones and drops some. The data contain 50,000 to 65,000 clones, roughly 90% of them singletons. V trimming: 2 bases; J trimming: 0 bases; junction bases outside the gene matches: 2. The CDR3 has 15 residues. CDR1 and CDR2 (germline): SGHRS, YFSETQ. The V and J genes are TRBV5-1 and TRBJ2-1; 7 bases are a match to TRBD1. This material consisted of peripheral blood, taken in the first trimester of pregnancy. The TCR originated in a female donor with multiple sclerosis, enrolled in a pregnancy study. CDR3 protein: CASSFDRVSYNEQFF. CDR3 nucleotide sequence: TGCGCCAGCAGCTTTGACAGGGTCTCCTACAATGAGCAGTTCTTC.